These T cell receptor beta chains were read from a single sample in a study of blood T cell repertoires in COVID-19. Profiling relied on immunoSEQ multiplex PCR, and the TCRdb table lists in-frame clones only, not all of them. This table has around 200,000 clones, under 85% appearing once. Input material: peripheral blood. These receptors all stem from a human donor in a cohort sampled during active COVID-19. Each CDR3 is given with its conserved first and last residue. Clone size is not always given. Where it is, it says once, few, many or a class for expanded clones.

v_call cdr3_length clone_size cdr3_aa
TRBV3-1/TRBV3-2 15 NA CASSRLTGDGTEAFF
TRBV5-1 13 once CASSLGRDTEAFF
TRBV9 15 NA CASSPGTGGSNEQFF
TRBV5-1 16 NA CASSPSGNSGANVLTF
TRBV12-3/TRBV12-4 12 NA CASSFVRTEQYF
TRBV5-1 15 NA CASSQGTDSNQPQHF
TRBV5-1 14 NA CASSLERTGDGYTF
TRBV18 12 NA CASSPGQYEQYF
TRBV7-8 14 few CASTPERGYNEQFF
TRBV7-9 15 NA CASRPTGTGANVLTF
TRBV6-5 12 NA CASSYGGTEAFF
TRBV9 15 NA CASSVGEGIGYGYTF
TRBV12-2 15 NA CASRRAGAAGETQYF
TRBV5-4 14 NA CASSSPGQQYEQYF
TRBV7-9 17 NA CASSLAWDRYMNTEAFF
TRBV30 15 NA CAWSVRWTASYEQYF
TRBV4-1 17 few CASSQLQGRTYNSPLHF
TRBV19 16 NA CASNPRKLSGNTEAFF
TRBV3-1/TRBV3-2 13 few CASSRGINQPQHF
TRBV5-1 14 NA CASSFTSGLNEQFF
TRBV18 18 once CASSPYSGADWGTDTQYF
TRBV5-8 15 NA CASTYHRRGRPEAFF
TRBV9 15 few CASSVATGSQETQYF
TRBV6-6 16 NA CASTGGGVIKGETQYF
TRBV6-5 14 NA CASSYSGLSYEQYF
TRBV5-5 10 NA CASRRHEQYF
TRBV18 17 few CASSPFVDRESTDTQYF
TRBV7-9 13 NA CASSSTAPYGYTF
TRBV21-1 16 NA CASSKDSRVDNEKLFF
TRBV18 13 NA CASSPQENYGYTF
TRBV7-2 14 NA CASSLEAGSYGYTF
TRBV11-1 15 NA CASSSGTSGYNEQFF
TRBV10-2 15 NA CASSPRTGSSYEQYF
TRBV9 14 few CASSVAGNTGELFF
TRBV7-2 17 NA CASSLFGTILVSDTQYF
TRBV6-1 17 NA CASSDVIVGANTGELFF
TRBV7-2 14 NA CASSLDSSTDTQYF
TRBV10-1 14 once CASSESGDADTQYF
TRBV20-1 12 NA CSASQVEDTQYF
TRBV5-1 16 NA CASSLLTGGSYNEQFF
TRBV5-6 14 NA CASSLEAGHYEQYF
TRBV6-5 12 once CASRLPLKTQYF
TRBV6-2/TRBV6-3 13 once CASSYLQEGGYTF
TRBV29-1 14 NA CSVAQAITGNTIYF
TRBV29-1 13 NA CSGRGATNEKLFF
TRBV29-1 13 NA CSASGTANEKLFF
TRBV11-2 15 NA CASSLIGTSVETQYF
TRBV13 14 NA CASSFSRAAYEQYF
TRBV4-1 15 once CASSPGTGDTDTQYF